The T cell receptor beta chain under discussion was sequenced for a study of T-cell memory formation after mild COVID-19. This clonotype appeared a few times. UMIs and sample barcodes were carried by the TCR alpha and TCR beta cDNA libraries that 5'RACE produced using constant-segment primers. TCRdb reanalysed the 5' RACE reads using MiXCR and keeps one entry per CDR3 protein. The sample has roughly 300,000 distinct CDR3 sequences; 15% to 20% are singletons. V shed 4 bases and J shed 5 bases, with 17 bases lying between them. CDR1 and CDR2 from the germline V gene are MGHDK and SYGVNS. The CDR3 is made up of 16 amino acids.

J is TRBJ2-2 and V is TRBV25-1; possibly TRBD1 or TRBD2 for D (5 bases each). The TCR was taken from a man aged 18 to 30 who had mild COVID-19 (a few samples of this study predate the infection). Cell type and time point are not known. The sequencing sample was made of PBMCs or a T cell subset sorted from them (not recorded which). The CDR3 spells CASSGSGTGGTGELFF. The CDR3 DNA reads TGTGCCAGCAGTGGCTCCGGGACCGGTGGTACCGGGGAGCTGTTTTTT.